The TCR beta chain described here comes from a study of T cell changes during pregnancy in multiple sclerosis (dated by TCRdb to about 2019). In terms of the full investigation: The study examined how the T cell repertoire changed over the course of pregnancy in women with multiple sclerosis.

Comments on this clone: There is no known antigen for this receptor. Base qualities are missing; no much larger clone stands one base away.

The library relied on the immunoSEQ multiplex PCR assay. Imported from immuneACCESS, the table was reduced by TCRdb to in-frame sequences with V and J called. These copies leave out some clones; in studies compared against another copy, an unresolved V gene accounts for under half, and the cause of the remainder is not known. The sample yields about 35,000 clones; about 88% were counted once. 5.4% of the sample goes to the ten largest clones. There are 16 amino acids in the CDR3, from cysteine to phenylalanine inclusive. Only the CDR3 DNA stays, 48 bases, in frame from base 1. Looking up the germline V gene yields CDR1 KGHSH and CDR2 LQKENI. Trimming removed 2 bases from V and 0 bases from J, leaving 10 bases between the germline ends.

This material consisted of peripheral blood, taken in the third trimester of pregnancy. The chain uses TRBV18 and TRBJ1-4, with no reliable assignment of the D segment. The TCR originated in a female donor in good health, enrolled as a control in a pregnancy study. The sequenced DNA: TGTGCCAGCTCACCATCGTCCCCTACAACTAATGAAAAACTGTTTTTT. It specifies CASSPSSPTTNEKLFF. Joined to the reference TRBV18 and TRBJ1-4 proteins, this CDR3 gives the full variable domain: NAGVMQNPRHLVRRRGQEARLRCSPMKGHSHVYWYRQLPEEGLKFMVYLQKENIIDESGMPKERFSAEFPKEGPSILRIQQVVRGDSAAYFCASSPSSPTTNEKLFFGSGTQLSVL.